This T cell receptor beta chain derives from a study of T cells in localized non-small cell lung cancer. With regard to this clone: Its antigen is currently unknown.

V lost 6 bases and J lost 6, with 13 bases in between. Germline V gene lookup returns CDR1 WSHSY and CDR2 SAAADI. The length of the CDR3 is 13 residues. The table came from immunoSEQ multiplex PCR; TCRdb's copy has only in-frame clones and leaves some out. Seen here are about 52,000 clones, around 87% observed once, and the top ten hold about a sixth. Study results and limitations: In the blood, greater T cell density corresponded to longer overall survival. Clonality of T cells reached its maximum in uninvolved adjacent lung, surpassing tumor.

This chain joins TRBV10-2 and TRBJ2-3; no firm D call. The source was PBMCs, collected before any cancer treatment. The clonotype was recovered from a female donor with stage II lung adenocarcinoma. CDR3 amino acids: CASSLPGRDTQYF. The CDR3 DNA is TGCGCCAGCAGCCTCCCGGGCCGGGATACGCAGTATTTT.